The 10 T cell receptor beta chains in this list originate from one sample, sequenced in a study of T cell clonality in common variable immunodeficiency. Generated by immunoSEQ multiplex PCR, the TCRdb table keeps only in-frame clones and is missing some. The repertoire consists of some 28,000 clones, none detected only once. Sample: peripheral blood mononuclear cells. These receptor sequences come from a person aged 18 to 75 in good health.

This clone was counted at least ten times. The read terminates 3 residues before the CDR3 end, so the remaining end is supplied by the germline J gene. The J gene is TRBJ2-3, the V gene TRBV7-2; possibly TRBD1 for D (6 bases). CDR3 size: 15 residues. The V gene lost 1 base and the J gene lost 3 bases, with 11 bases spanning the gap. The germline V gene encodes CDR1 SGHTA and CDR2 FQGNSA. The chain's CDR3 is CASSLGWGRTDTQYF. Incomplete CDR3 DNA: TGTGCCAGCAGCTTAGGCTGGGGGCGGACAGATACG.

This clone was detected many times. The CDR3 end falls 3 residues outside the read, so it is completed with the germline J gene. The rearrangement joins TRBV6-2 or TRBV6-3 to TRBJ2-1, with D maybe TRBD1 (6 bases). The CDR3 consists of 15 residues. The germline V and J ends were trimmed by 7 bases and 5 bases, with 18 bases remaining between them. Germline V gene data show CDR1 as MNHEY and CDR2 as SVGEGT. Incomplete CDR3 DNA: TGTGCCAGCATAGACCTCCAGGGGACCCACAATGAG. Translated: CASIDLQGTHNE. The full CDR3 is CASIDLQGTHNEQFF.

This clone was counted only a few times. The read terminates 3 residues ahead of where the CDR3 ends, so the germline J gene completes it. The chain combines TRBV19 with TRBJ2-1; tentative D call: TRBD1 (5 bases). Trimming took off 3 bases at V and 7 bases at J, with 10 bases between the two ends. This CDR3 is 13 amino acids long. Germline CDR1 reads LNHDA; CDR2 reads SQIVND (reference sequence). The DNA read from the CDR3 is TGTGCCAGTAGTATGGGCAGGGTTAATGAG. Protein: CASSMGRVNE. Given in full, the CDR3 is CASSMGRVNEQFF.

This clone showed up many times. Read sequence stops 3 residues before the CDR3 end, and the germline J gene provides the missing end. The rearrangement links TRBV19 to TRBJ1-2; maybe TRBD1 (5 bases). The CDR3 is 15 residues long. The germline gives CDR1 LNHDA, CDR2 SQIVND (reference sequence). The V and J ends lost 7 bases and 1 base respectively, with 16 bases between them. The CDR3 DNA, read in part, is TGTGCCAGTACCGACGGGGGGATGAGTAACTATGGC. It translates to CASTDGGMSNYG. The whole CDR3 sequence reads CASTDGGMSNYGYTF.

This clone was picked up a small number of times. With the read ending 3 residues before the CDR3 end, the germline J gene is used to fill in that end. V gene TRBV6-1 combines with J gene TRBJ2-3, with 7 bases identical to TRBD1. Germline V gene data show CDR1 as MNHNS and CDR2 as SASEGT. The CDR3 loop spans 17 amino acids. The part of the CDR3 DNA that was read is TGTGCCAGCAGTGAAGTACCGACAGGGAATAGCAATCAGCCG. Amino acid sequence: CASSEVPTGNSNQP. Given in full, the CDR3 is CASSEVPTGNSNQPQYF.

Comment on this clone: The sequence runs out 3 residues before the end of the CDR3; the remainder is reconstructed from the germline J gene. The gene calls are TRBV7-2 and TRBJ1-2, with 7 positions matching TRBD1. V gave up 0 bases and J gave up 2 bases; unmatched junction bases: 6. The CDR3 runs to 16 residues. Per the germline V gene, CDR1 is SGHTA and CDR2 is FQGNSA. The CDR3 loop is CASSLAGKQGNYGYTF. Incomplete CDR3 DNA: TGTGCCAGCAGCTTAGCGGGGAAACAGGGGAACTATGGC.

This clone was seen ten or more times. The missing CDR3 end, 3 residues past where the read stops, is filled in from the germline J gene. The chain joins TRBV30 to TRBJ2-5, with D possibly matching TRBD2 (6 bases). CDR1 is GTSNPN and CDR2 is SVGIG in the germline V gene (reference sequence). V shed 8 bases and J shed 3 bases, with 16 bases lying between them. This CDR3 region has 13 residues. This CDR3 is CARQGGAKETQYF. The sequenced CDR3 bases are TGTGCCCGGCAGGGCGGGGCTAAAGAGACC.

This clone was found many times. The read ends 3 residues shy of where the CDR3 ends; the end is completed using the germline J gene. The chain joins TRBV5-1 to TRBJ2-4, with D possibly matching TRBD1 (6 bases). Germline CDR1 SGHRS, CDR2 YFSETQ. The CDR3 is 15 amino acids. Trimming took 0 bases from V and 5 from J, leaving 12 bases between them. The chain's CDR3 is CASSLAPGVENIQYF. CDR3 bases read: TGCGCCAGCAGCTTGGCCCCAGGGGTGGAAAACATT.

Comments on this clone: With the read ending 3 residues before the CDR3 end, the germline J gene is used to fill in that end. This chain joins TRBV18 and TRBJ1-4; D is undetermined. Germline CDR1 reads KGHSH; CDR2 reads LQKENI. This CDR3 region has 15 residues. Trimming shortened V by 5 bases and J by 7 bases, and 17 bases separated the two germline ends. This CDR3 is CASSAGASGSEKLFF. The DNA read from the CDR3 is TGTGCCAGCTCAGCAGGAGCCAGTGGCTCTGAAAAA.

This clone was recorded at least ten times. The CDR3 end lies 3 residues beyond the end of the read and is filled in from the germline J gene. The V call is TRBV2, the J call TRBJ2-7, with 12 nucleotides matching TRBD2. Losses at the gene ends were 11 bases for V and 1 base for J; bases not matched to a gene: 6. The CDR3 sequence is 14 residues long. Germline CDR1 is SNHLY and CDR2 is FYNNEI. CDR3 residues: CACQTSGGSYEQYF. The covered CDR3 bases are TGTGCCTGCCAGACTAGCGGGGGTTCCTACGAG.